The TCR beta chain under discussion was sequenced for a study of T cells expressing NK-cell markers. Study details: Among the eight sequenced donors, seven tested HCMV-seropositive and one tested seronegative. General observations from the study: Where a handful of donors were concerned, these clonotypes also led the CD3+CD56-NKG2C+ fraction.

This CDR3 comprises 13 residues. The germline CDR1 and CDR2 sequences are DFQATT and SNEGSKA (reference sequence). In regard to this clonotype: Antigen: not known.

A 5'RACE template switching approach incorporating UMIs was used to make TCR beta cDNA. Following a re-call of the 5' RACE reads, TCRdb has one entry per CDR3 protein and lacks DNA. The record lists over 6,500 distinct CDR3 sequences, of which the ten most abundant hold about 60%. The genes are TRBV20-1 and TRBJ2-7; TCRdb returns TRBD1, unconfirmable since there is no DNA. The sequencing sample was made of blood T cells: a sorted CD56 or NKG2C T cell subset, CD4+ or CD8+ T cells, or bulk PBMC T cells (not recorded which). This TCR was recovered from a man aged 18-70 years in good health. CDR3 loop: CSARSGEMNEQYF.